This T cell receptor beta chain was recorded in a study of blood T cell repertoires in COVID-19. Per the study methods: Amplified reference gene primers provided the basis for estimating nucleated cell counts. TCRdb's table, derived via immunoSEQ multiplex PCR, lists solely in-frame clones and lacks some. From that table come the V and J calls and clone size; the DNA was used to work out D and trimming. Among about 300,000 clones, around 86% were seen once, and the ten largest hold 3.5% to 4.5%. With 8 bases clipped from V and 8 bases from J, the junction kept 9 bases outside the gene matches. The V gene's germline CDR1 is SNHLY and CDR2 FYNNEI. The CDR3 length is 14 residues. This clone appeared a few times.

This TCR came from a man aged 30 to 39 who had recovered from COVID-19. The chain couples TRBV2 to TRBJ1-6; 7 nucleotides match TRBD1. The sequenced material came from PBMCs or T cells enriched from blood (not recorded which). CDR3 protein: CASHHRGTDSPLHF. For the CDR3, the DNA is TGTGCCAGCCACCACAGGGGAACGGATTCACCCCTCCACTTT.